This T cell receptor (beta chain) was obtained from a study of breast tumors, draining lymph nodes, adjacent tissues. The study, taken as a whole, reports: The lymph node origin of tumor T cells was framed as consistent with a hypothesis, not demonstrated. Tumors had less TCR diversity than lymph nodes, more than nontumor tissue.

Concerning this clonotype: Its matching antigen is unknown.

TCRdb re-called the multiplex PCR reads through MiXCR, storing one row per CDR3 protein. Here the sample spans over 20,000 distinct CDR3 sequences, roughly 60% being singletons. The sample was tumor-adjacent breast tissue. This receptor was taken from a female donor with breast cancer. Some clones in this sample may be carry-over from other donors' samples.

The CDR3 here is CASSVGRRGGPNYGYTF. CDR3 nucleotides: TGCGCCAGCAGTGTGGGCCGGCGGGGAGGTCCCAACTATGGCTACACCTTC. The chain links TRBV10-2 to TRBJ1-2; D ambiguous. This CDR3 has 17 amino acids. V was shortened by 4 bases and J by 2 bases, with 20 bases between the two germline ends. Germline lookup yields CDR1 WSHSY and CDR2 SAAADI.